The clone carrying this T cell receptor beta chain appeared many times. TCRdb ran MiXCR on the 5' RACE reads and lists one entry per CDR3 protein. The table shows approximately 150,000 distinct CDR3 sequences, with 15% to 20% occurring only once. The CDR3 is made up of 14 amino acids. CDR1 is KGHSH, CDR2 LQKENI, per germline. V lost 4 bases, J lost 1 base, and 10 bases lay in between. This entry comes from a study of T-cell memory formation after mild COVID-19. The sample comprised PBMCs or a T cell subset sorted from them (not recorded which). The V gene is TRBV18, the J gene TRBJ2-5, with D hard to call. The receptor's source is an adult woman who had mild COVID-19 (a few samples of this study predate the infection). Cell type and time point are not known. In DNA form, the CDR3 reads TGTGCCAGCTCACGCGGCAGGCCCCAAGAGACCCAGTACTTC. Amino acid sequence: CASSRGRPQETQYF. The full variable domain, with the rest looked up from reference TRBV18 and TRBJ2-5, is NAGVMQNPRHLVRRRGQEARLRCSPMKGHSHVYWYRQLPEEGLKFMVYLQKENIIDESGMPKERFSAEFPKEGPSILRIQQVVRGDSAAYFCASSRGRPQETQYFGPGTRLLVL.